This T cell receptor beta chain derives from a study of blood T cell repertoires in COVID-19. The overall study: From the United States, Italy and Spain came samples of acute and convalescent COVID-19.

The authors' processing: Scientists estimated how many nucleated cells there were by amplifying reference gene primers. Measured with immunoSEQ multiplex PCR; TCRdb has only the in-frame clones, and not every one. V and J calls and clone size are as listed in that table; D and trimming were resolved from the DNA. The table has about 120,000 clones, 80% to 90% seen once. Germline CDR1 reads MNHEY; CDR2 reads SVGAGI. Trimming at V came to 1 base and at J to 9 bases, leaving 9 bases not matched to a gene. The CDR3 is made up of 16 amino acids. The TCR sequence derives from a man between 65 and 85 years old with active or convalescent COVID-19. The rearrangement links TRBV6-5 to TRBJ1-6; 7 bases are a match to TRBD1. The specimen sequenced was peripheral blood. CDR3 amino acids: CASSYFQTPGGSPLHF. The CDR3 DNA is TGTGCCAGCAGTTACTTTCAGACCCCAGGGGGTTCACCCCTCCACTTT.